This T cell receptor (beta chain) was recorded in a study of early T cells in non-severe SARS-CoV-2 infection. Individually, cDNA molecules had unique molecular identifiers attached to them. In TCRdb, the 5' RACE reads were re-called with MiXCR into one record per CDR3 protein. The table has 45,000 to 75,000 distinct CDR3 sequences, 5.6% seen once. The CDR3 runs to 15 residues. V lost 2 bases to trimming and J lost 7 bases; unmatched junction nucleotides: 6. The V gene's germline CDR1 is SGHAT and CDR2 FQNNGV. This chain uses TRBV11-2 with TRBJ2-1; 9 bases are shared with TRBD2. The sample comprised whole blood. The sequence was collected from an adult who was a healthcare worker with PCR-confirmed SARS-CoV-2 infection or an uninfected control (not recorded which). This CDR3 reads CASSLRAGGPNEQFF. CDR3 nucleotide sequence: TGTGCCAGCAGCTTAAGGGCGGGGGGGCCGAATGAGCAGTTCTTC.